The text below deals with one T cell receptor (beta chain). The data derive from a study of blood T cell repertoires in COVID-19. For the study at large: Acute-phase and convalescent COVID-19 samples originated in the United States, Italy and Spain. Nucleic acid was either cDNA or gDNA, and it came from T cells, B-cell-depleted T cells, or PBMCs.

Original data processing: Researchers report that nucleated cell counts were estimated from reference gene primer amplification. The method was immunoSEQ multiplex PCR; TCRdb's version includes in-frame clones alone and lacks a portion of them. That table is the source of V, J and clone size, and D and trimming were worked out from the DNA. The table lists about 100,000 clones, 85% to 90% of them singletons, with 3.8% in the top ten. Deletions cut 5 bases from V and 2 bases from J, with 11 bases between. Germline CDR1 reads KGHDR; CDR2 reads SFDVKD. The CDR3 has 15 residues. The chain recombines TRBV24-1 with TRBJ2-2; D might be TRBD2 (5 bases). The origin of this receptor is a man in his sixties with acute or convalescent COVID-19. Sample: peripheral blood. CDR3 amino acids: CATSATRPNTGELFF. In DNA form, the CDR3 reads TGTGCCACCAGTGCAACTAGGCCCAACACCGGGGAGCTGTTTTTT.